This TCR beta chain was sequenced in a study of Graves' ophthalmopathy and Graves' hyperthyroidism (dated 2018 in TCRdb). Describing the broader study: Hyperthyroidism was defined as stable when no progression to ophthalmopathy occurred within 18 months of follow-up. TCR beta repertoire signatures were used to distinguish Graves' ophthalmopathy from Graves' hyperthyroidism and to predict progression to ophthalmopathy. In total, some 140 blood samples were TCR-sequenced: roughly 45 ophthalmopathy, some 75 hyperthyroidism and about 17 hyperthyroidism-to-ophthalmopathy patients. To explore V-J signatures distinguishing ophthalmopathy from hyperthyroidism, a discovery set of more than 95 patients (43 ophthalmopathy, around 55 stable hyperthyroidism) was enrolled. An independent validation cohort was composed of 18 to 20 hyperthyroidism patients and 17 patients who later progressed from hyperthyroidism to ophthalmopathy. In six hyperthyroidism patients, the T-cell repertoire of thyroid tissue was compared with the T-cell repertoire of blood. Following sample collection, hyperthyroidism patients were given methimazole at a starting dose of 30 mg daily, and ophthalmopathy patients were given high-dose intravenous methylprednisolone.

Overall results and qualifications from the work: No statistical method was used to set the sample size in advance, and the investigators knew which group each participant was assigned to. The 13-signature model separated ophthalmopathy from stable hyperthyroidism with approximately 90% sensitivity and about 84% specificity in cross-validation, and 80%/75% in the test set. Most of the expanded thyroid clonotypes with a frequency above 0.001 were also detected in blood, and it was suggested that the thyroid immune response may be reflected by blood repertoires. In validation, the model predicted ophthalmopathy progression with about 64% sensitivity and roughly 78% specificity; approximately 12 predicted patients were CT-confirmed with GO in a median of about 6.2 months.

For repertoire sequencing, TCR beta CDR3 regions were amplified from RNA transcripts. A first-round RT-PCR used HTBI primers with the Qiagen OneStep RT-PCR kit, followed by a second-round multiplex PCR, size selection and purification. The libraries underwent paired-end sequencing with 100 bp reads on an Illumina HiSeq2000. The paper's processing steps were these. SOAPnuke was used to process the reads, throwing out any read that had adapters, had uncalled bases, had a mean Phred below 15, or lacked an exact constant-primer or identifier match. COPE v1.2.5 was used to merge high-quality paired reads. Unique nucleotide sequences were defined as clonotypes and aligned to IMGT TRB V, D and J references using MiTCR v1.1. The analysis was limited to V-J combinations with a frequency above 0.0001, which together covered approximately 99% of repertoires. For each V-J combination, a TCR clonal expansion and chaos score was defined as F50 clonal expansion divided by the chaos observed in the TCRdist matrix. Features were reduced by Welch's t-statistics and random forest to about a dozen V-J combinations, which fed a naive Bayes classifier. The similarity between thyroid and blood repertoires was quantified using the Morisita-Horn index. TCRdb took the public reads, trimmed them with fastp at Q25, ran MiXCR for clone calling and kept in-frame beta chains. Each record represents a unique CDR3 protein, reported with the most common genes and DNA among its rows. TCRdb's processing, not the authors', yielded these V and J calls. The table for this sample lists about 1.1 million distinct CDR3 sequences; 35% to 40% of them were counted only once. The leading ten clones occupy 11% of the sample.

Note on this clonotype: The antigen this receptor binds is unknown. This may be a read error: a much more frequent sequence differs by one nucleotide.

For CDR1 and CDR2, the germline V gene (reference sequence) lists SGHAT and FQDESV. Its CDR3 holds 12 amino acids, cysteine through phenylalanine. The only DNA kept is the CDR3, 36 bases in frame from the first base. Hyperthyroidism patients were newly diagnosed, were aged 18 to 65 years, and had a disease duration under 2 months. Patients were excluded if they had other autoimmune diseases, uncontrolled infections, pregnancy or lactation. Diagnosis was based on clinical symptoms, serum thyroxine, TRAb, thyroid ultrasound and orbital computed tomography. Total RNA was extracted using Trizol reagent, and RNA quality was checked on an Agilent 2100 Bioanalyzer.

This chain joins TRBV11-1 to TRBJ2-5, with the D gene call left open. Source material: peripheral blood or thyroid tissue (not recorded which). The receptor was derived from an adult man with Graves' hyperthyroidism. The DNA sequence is TGTGTCAGCAGCTTAGGTGCGAAGACCCAGTACTTC. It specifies CVSSLGAKTQYF.